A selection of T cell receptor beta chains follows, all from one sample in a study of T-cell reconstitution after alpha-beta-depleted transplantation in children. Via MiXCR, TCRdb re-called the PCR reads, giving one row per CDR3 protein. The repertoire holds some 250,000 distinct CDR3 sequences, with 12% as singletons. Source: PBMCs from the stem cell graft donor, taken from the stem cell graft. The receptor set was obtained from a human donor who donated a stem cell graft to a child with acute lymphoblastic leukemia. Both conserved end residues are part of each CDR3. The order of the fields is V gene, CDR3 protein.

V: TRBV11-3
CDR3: CASSSLRRANVLTF

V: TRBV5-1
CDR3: CASSLVSGASFNEQFF

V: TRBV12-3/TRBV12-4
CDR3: CASSVAGTALRETQYF

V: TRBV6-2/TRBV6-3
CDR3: CASRRDSSISNQPQHF

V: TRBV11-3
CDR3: CASSFPNSLAGALSSYNEQFF

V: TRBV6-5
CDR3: CASSYGAGAYEQYF

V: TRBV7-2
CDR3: CASSLKAWEVKQPQHF

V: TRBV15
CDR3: CATSRAGGSYEQYF

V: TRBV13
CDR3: CASSTTTGLNYGYTF

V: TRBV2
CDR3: CASRDQSGEQYF

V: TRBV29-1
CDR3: CSVVTTGYEQYF

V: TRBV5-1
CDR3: CASRTLNTGELFF

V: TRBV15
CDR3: CATAEAGNQPQHF

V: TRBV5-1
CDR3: CASSRTGDGHEQYF

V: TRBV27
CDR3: CASMMGAALGTEAFF

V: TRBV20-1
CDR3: CSARGRDRVYQPQHF

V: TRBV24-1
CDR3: CATSDPTSSSGRYGYNEQFF

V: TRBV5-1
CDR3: CASSLEGVRLQETQYF

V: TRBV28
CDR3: CASSFGDEQFF

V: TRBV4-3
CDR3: CASSQDQGPRELFF

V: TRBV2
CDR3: CASSVVASYEQYF

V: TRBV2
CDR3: CASGATGAANEKLFF

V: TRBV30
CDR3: CAWSSLREKLFF

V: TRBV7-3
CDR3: CASSLTPSAGITDTQYF

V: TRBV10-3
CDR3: CAISEGASTDTQYF

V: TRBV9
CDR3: CASSPRLAGVSNEQFF

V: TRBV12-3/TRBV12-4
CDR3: CASSFRGASQFF

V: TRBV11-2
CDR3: CASSLDLEHRGADEQYF

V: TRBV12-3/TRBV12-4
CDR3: CASTLRGYGYTF

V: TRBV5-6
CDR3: CASSRGQAGNQPQHF

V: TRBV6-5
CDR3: CASIWSLDFSGNTIYF

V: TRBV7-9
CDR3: CASSLERAEQYF

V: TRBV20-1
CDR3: CSARSDQGFLSGNTIYF

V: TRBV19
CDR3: CASSPGPTLSQYF

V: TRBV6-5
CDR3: CASSTHRDSSTEAFF

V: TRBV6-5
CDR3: CASSQERQQPQHF

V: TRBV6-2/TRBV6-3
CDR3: CASSYGPYEQYF

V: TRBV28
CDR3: CASSPLVPAYSNQPQHF

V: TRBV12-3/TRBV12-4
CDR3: CTEENSYNEQFF